This TCR beta chain was recorded in a study of response to subunit inactivated influenza vaccine. Study-level points and caveats: There was a suggestion from the authors that each seasonal influenza vaccination recruits few new T cells.

TCRdb reprocessed the RT-PCR reads with MiXCR, giving one entry per CDR3 protein. The profile shows roughly 630,000 distinct CDR3 sequences, 11% to 15% of them singletons. This clonotype was seen a handful of times. Its antigen is unknown. The material sequenced was PBMCs from blood, taken 14 days before vaccination. The source is a middle-aged man who received an inactivated influenza vaccine.

The CDR3 sequence: CASINRGGNEQFF. The CDR3 DNA reads TGTGCCAGCATCAACAGGGGGGGCAATGAGCAGTTCTTC. The rearrangement joins TRBV25-1 to TRBJ2-1; tentatively, D is TRBD1 (8 bases). This CDR3 is 13 amino acids long. V lost 7 bases and J lost 6, with 13 bases in between. Germline lookup yields CDR1 MGHDK and CDR2 SYGVNS.